These T cell receptor beta chains were read from a single sample in a study of cytomegalovirus exposure and HLA in healthy donors. TCRdb's copy holds only in-frame clones and misses some; the assay was immunoSEQ multiplex PCR. The sample has hundreds of thousands of clones; roughly 80% are singletons. What was sequenced was PBMCs. These receptors originate from a man under 40 in good health and CMV-seronegative. The CDR3 runs from the conserved cysteine through the conserved F or W. Fields, in order: J gene, clone size, V gene, D gene, CDR3 DNA, CDR3 protein. A D gene is named only where the DNA matches it firmly. The size of a clone is reported for some rows only, either as once, few or many, or as a class for expanded clones.

J: TRBJ1-3; size: -; V: TRBV28; D: -; DNA: TGTGCCAGCAGGGAGAGCTCTGGAAACACCATATATTTT; CDR3: CASRESSGNTIYF
J: TRBJ1-5; size: -; V: TRBV28; D: -; DNA: TGTGCCAGCAGTCCAGACATCCCCCAGTCCCAGCATTTT; CDR3: CASSPDIPQSQHF
J: TRBJ1-3; size: -; V: TRBV18; D: -; DNA: TGTGCCAGCTCGCCCTCCTGGGGAGACACCATATATTTT; CDR3: CASSPSWGDTIYF
J: TRBJ2-1; size: -; V: TRBV27; D: -; DNA: TGTGCCAGCACTACCTTATTGGGGGGCAATGAGCAGTTCTTC; CDR3: CASTTLLGGNEQFF
J: TRBJ2-2; size: -; V: TRBV7-2; D: TRBD1; DNA: TGTGCCTGCCCAGGGGGCACCGGGGAGCTGTTTTTT; CDR3: CACPGGTGELFF
J: TRBJ1-2; size: once; V: TRBV19; D: -; DNA: TGTGCCAGTAGTAGCGGGACGGTAGGCCTCAACTATGGCTACACCTTC; CDR3: CASSSGTVGLNYGYTF
J: TRBJ2-2; size: few; V: TRBV4-1; D: TRBD1; DNA: TGCGCCAGCAGTCAAGGACAGGTAGTAACACTATGGACCGGGGAGCTGTTTTTT; CDR3: CASSQGQVVTLWTGELFF
J: TRBJ2-7; size: -; V: TRBV9; D: TRBD1; DNA: TGTGCCAGCAGCGTGTCCCTGGGACAGGGGGCCTACGAGCAGTACTTC; CDR3: CASSVSLGQGAYEQYF
J: TRBJ2-1; size: -; V: TRBV7-9; D: -; DNA: TGTGCCAGCAGCGTCAAAGGAGGGGGGGCCTACAATGAGCAGTTCTTC; CDR3: CASSVKGGGAYNEQFF
J: TRBJ1-5; size: few; V: TRBV6-1; D: -; DNA: TGTGCCAGCAGTGAAGAATCGGGTTATAGCAATCAGCCCCAGCATTTT; CDR3: CASSEESGYSNQPQHF
J: TRBJ1-2; size: -; V: TRBV2; D: -; DNA: TGTGCCAGCTTGGGATACAGGGAAACCTACTACTATGGCTACACCTTC; CDR3: CASLGYRETYYYGYTF
J: TRBJ1-6; size: -; V: TRBV7-9; D: -; DNA: TGTGCCAGCAGCTTAAAAGGGGGTAGCACCCTCCACTTT; CDR3: CASSLKGGSTLHF
J: TRBJ2-4; size: -; V: TRBV7-8; D: -; DNA: TGTGCCAGCAGCTTCGAGCGTCCCAAAAACATTCAGTACTTC; CDR3: CASSFERPKNIQYF
J: TRBJ1-2; size: few; V: TRBV5-4; D: TRBD1; DNA: TGTGCCAGCAGCGTGACAGGGCGCGTCTATGGCTACACCTTC; CDR3: CASSVTGRVYGYTF
J: TRBJ2-7; size: -; V: TRBV6-8; D: -; DNA: TGTGCCAGCAGTTACTCCTGGCCATTCCCCTCCTACGAGCAGTACTTC; CDR3: CASSYSWPFPSYEQYF
J: TRBJ2-7; size: -; V: TRBV7-9; D: -; DNA: TGTGCCAGCAGCTTAAGCGGGCTGAACTCCTACGAGCAGTACTTC; CDR3: CASSLSGLNSYEQYF
J: TRBJ2-2; size: once; V: TRBV2; D: -; DNA: TGTGCCAGCAGTAAACGGTTGTTGGGCACGACCGGGGAGCTGTTTTTT; CDR3: CASSKRLLGTTGELFF
J: TRBJ1-4; size: -; V: TRBV6-4; D: -; DNA: TGTGCCAGCACCGCCGAGAGGGGGATAGGAAAACTGTTTTTT; CDR3: CASTAERGIGKLFF
J: TRBJ1-3; size: -; V: TRBV2; D: -; DNA: TGTGCCAGCAGGGCGGGGTTCTCTGGAAACACCATATATTTT; CDR3: CASRAGFSGNTIYF
J: TRBJ2-7; size: -; V: TRBV9; D: TRBD1; DNA: TGTGCCAGCAGCACAGGGGGGAATAACGAGCAGTACTTC; CDR3: CASSTGGNNEQYF
J: TRBJ1-5; size: -; V: TRBV7-9; D: -; DNA: TGTTCCAGCAGCTTCTCGCACGGGGGCAATCAGCCCCAGCATTTT; CDR3: CSSSFSHGGNQPQHF
J: TRBJ2-2; size: -; V: TRBV4-2; D: -; DNA: TGTGCCAGCAGCCAAGAAGGGGCCAGGGCCTCTTCCTTTAGAACCGGGGAGCTGTTTTTT; CDR3: CASSQEGARASSFRTGELFF
J: TRBJ2-1; size: -; V: TRBV5-6; D: TRBD1; DNA: TGTGCCAGCAGCTTGGGGGCAGGGGGAGCCAATGAGCAGTTCTTC; CDR3: CASSLGAGGANEQFF
J: TRBJ2-7; size: -; V: TRBV4-2; D: -; DNA: TGTGCCAGCAGCCAATTCCCGGAGAGCTCCTACGAGCAGTACTTC; CDR3: CASSQFPESSYEQYF
J: TRBJ2-2; size: few; V: TRBV7-3; D: -; DNA: TGTGCCAGCAGCTTAACGGGGGGTAACACCGGGGAGCTGTTTTTT; CDR3: CASSLTGGNTGELFF
J: TRBJ2-1; size: -; V: TRBV7-8; D: TRBD1; DNA: TGTGCCAGCAGCGCCGGGACAGGGAGCCCCAATGAGCAGTTCTTC; CDR3: CASSAGTGSPNEQFF
J: TRBJ1-1; size: -; V: TRBV27; D: TRBD1; DNA: TGTGCCAGCAGTCCACAACAAAAGACAGGGCAAAGATCTGAAGCTTTCTTT; CDR3: CASSPQQKTGQRSEAFF
J: TRBJ1-5; size: -; V: TRBV20-1; D: -; DNA: TGCAGTTGGGGGGATCAGCCCCAGCATTTT; CDR3: CSWGDQPQHF
J: TRBJ2-5; size: -; V: TRBV6-5; D: -; DNA: TGTGCCAGCAGTTTCCGAGGGGGACCTCCGGTAGAGACCCAGTACTTC; CDR3: CASSFRGGPPVETQYF
J: TRBJ2-5; size: -; V: TRBV6-5; D: TRBD1; DNA: TGTGCCAGCAGTTACTCGCCAGGGGGACAAGAGACCCAGTACTTC; CDR3: CASSYSPGGQETQYF
J: TRBJ2-3; size: -; V: TRBV7-8; D: TRBD2; DNA: TGTGCCAGCAGCTTACTTGCTAGCGGGGGGTATACAGATACGCAGTATTTT; CDR3: CASSLLASGGYTDTQYF
J: TRBJ1-4; size: -; V: TRBV7-9; D: TRBD1; DNA: TGTGCCAGCAGCACGGACAGGGGGGGGTCAACTAATGAAAAACTGTTTTTT; CDR3: CASSTDRGGSTNEKLFF
J: TRBJ1-6; size: -; V: TRBV4-1; D: -; DNA: TGCGCCAGCAGCCAGACCGGGATTCTCTATAATTCACCCCTCCACTTT; CDR3: CASSQTGILYNSPLHF
J: TRBJ2-3; size: -; V: TRBV7-9; D: -; DNA: TGTGCCAGCAGCTTGATCGTAGACGGGAACACAGATACGCAGTATTTT; CDR3: CASSLIVDGNTDTQYF
J: TRBJ1-1; size: -; V: TRBV18; D: -; DNA: TGTGCCAGCTCACCACCTTTCTCCAGAAACACTGAAGCTTTCTTT; CDR3: CASSPPFSRNTEAFF
J: TRBJ1-2; size: few; V: TRBV2; D: -; DNA: TGTGCCAGCAGGGCCCTTACCTATGGCTACACCTTC; CDR3: CASRALTYGYTF
J: TRBJ1-6; size: -; V: TRBV2; D: TRBD1; DNA: TGTGCCAGCAGGGAAGGGACAGGGGGTCGAGATAATTCACCCCTCCACTTT; CDR3: CASREGTGGRDNSPLHF
J: TRBJ2-4; size: -; V: TRBV7-2; D: -; DNA: TGTGCCAGCAGCTTAGGGAGGGAGGTAGCAGTACACATTCAGTACTTC; CDR3: CASSLGREVAVHIQYF
J: TRBJ2-5; size: once; V: TRBV7-9; D: TRBD2; DNA: TGTGCCAGCAGCTCCCCGGGACTAGCGGGGTTAAAGACCCAGTACTTC; CDR3: CASSSPGLAGLKTQYF
J: TRBJ1-1; size: -; V: TRBV5-1; D: -; DNA: TGCGCCAGCAACCCCGGCGGGAGGTGGACTGAAGCTTTCTTT; CDR3: CASNPGGRWTEAFF
J: TRBJ2-1; size: -; V: TRBV4-1; D: TRBD2; DNA: TGCGCCAGCAGCCAAGATGGCGGGGGGGTCTACAATGAGCAGTTCTTC; CDR3: CASSQDGGGVYNEQFF
J: TRBJ2-7; size: -; V: TRBV9; D: -; DNA: TGTGCCAGCAGCGCCGGGAGCGAGCAGTACTTC; CDR3: CASSAGSEQYF
J: TRBJ2-1; size: once; V: TRBV6-1; D: TRBD1; DNA: TGTGCCAGCAGTGGGTCCGGGACAGGGGCCCTAAAAGGGGGGAATGAGCAGTTCTTC; CDR3: CASSGSGTGALKGGNEQFF
J: TRBJ1-5; size: -; V: TRBV27; D: -; DNA: TGTGCCAGCAGTTTGGCATTTCGTCAGCCCCAGCATTTT; CDR3: CASSLAFRQPQHF